This T cell receptor beta chain was observed in a study of human T cells and chemical hapten exposure. Across the study: The patient population, which was mostly female, had alopecia areata, totalis or universalis. Slight volume differences across pooled libraries mainly accounted for varying per-sample TCR yields.

General observations from the study: Expanded TCRs clustered into significantly more large CDR3 similarity groups than controls, the analysis revealed.

For this clonotype: The target antigen is unknown.

Using its own MiXCR run on the RACE reads, TCRdb lists one record per CDR3 protein. In the table there are about 140,000 distinct CDR3 sequences, 12% of which are singletons. As for time point: patch test 2, 6 weeks after DPC sensitization. Treatment described: therapeutic diphenylcyclopropenone sensitization with weekly scalp DPC. The specimen comprised whole blood, sampled in connection with sensitization to the hapten diphenylcyclopropenone (DPC). The TCR was taken from a woman between 50 and 59 years old with alopecia areata. Some clones in this sample may be carry-over from other donors' samples.

The CDR3, as DNA: TGTGCCAGCAGCGTTCCGGGGCCGAACACCGGGGAGCTGTTTTTT. This codes for CASSVPGPNTGELFF. The chain couples TRBV7-9 to TRBJ2-2; either TRBD1 or TRBD2 may supply D (5 bases each). Trimming took 5 bases from V and 0 from J, leaving 10 bases between them. CDR1 and CDR2 (germline): SEHNR, FQNEAQ (reference sequence). The CDR3 is 15 residues long.